These T cell receptor beta chains were read from a single sample in a study of response to subunit inactivated influenza vaccine. TCRdb reprocessed the RT-PCR reads with MiXCR, giving one entry per CDR3 protein. The table shows 500,000 to 600,000 distinct CDR3 sequences, with about 15% occurring only once. The sample in question was CD4+ T cells sorted from PBMCs, obtained about 23 months after vaccination. These receptors all stem from a man in his fifties or sixties who received an inactivated influenza vaccine. Both conserved end residues are part of each CDR3. D genes are given only for firm matches. For some rows the clone size is stated as once, few or many, or as a class when expanded; others skip it.

CASSPLSGAQETQYF	TGTGCCAGCAGTCCCTTATCCGGGGCCCAAGAGACCCAGTACTTC	TRBV28	TRBJ2-5	-	-
CAIKFGTELNNEQFF	TGTGCCATCAAGTTCGGGACAGAACTTAACAATGAGCAGTTCTTC	TRBV10-3	TRBJ2-1	-	TRBD1
CSARSRGAGGEQFF	TGCAGTGCTAGAAGTCGGGGAGCGGGAGGTGAGCAGTTCTTC	TRBV20-1	TRBJ2-1	-	TRBD2
CASSDIGGRAQETQYF	TGTGCCAGCAGTGATATCGGCGGGAGGGCACAAGAGACCCAGTACTTC	TRBV2	TRBJ2-5	few	TRBD2
CSAAGGLGNQPQHF	TGCAGTGCTGCGGGGGGCTTAGGCAATCAGCCCCAGCATTTT	TRBV20-1	TRBJ1-5	few	-
CSARNGQREKLFF	TGCAGTGCTAGAAACGGACAGCGTGAAAAACTGTTTTTT	TRBV20-1	TRBJ1-4	few	-
CASSPSIAGGNEQFF	TGTGCCAGCAGCCCTAGTATAGCGGGAGGGAATGAGCAGTTCTTC	TRBV3-1	TRBJ2-1	few	TRBD2
CATSRDRGFYNEQFF	TGTGCCACCAGCAGGGACAGGGGGTTCTACAATGAGCAGTTCTTC	TRBV15	TRBJ2-1	-	TRBD1
CASSLAGLLLRQYF	TGTGCCAGCAGTTTAGCGGGACTTCTCCTACGGCAGTACTTC	TRBV12-3/TRBV12-4	TRBJ2-7	-	-
CSAGPTVF	TGCAGCGCCGGGCCAACGGTCTTC	TRBV29-1	TRBJ2-1	few	-
CSGQGDTEAFF	TGCAGTGGACAGGGGGACACTGAAGCTTTCTTT	TRBV20-1	TRBJ1-1	-	TRBD1
CASRAGTGGTFNNSPLHF	TGTGCCAGCAGGGCCGGGACAGGAGGAACCTTTAATAATTCACCCCTCCACTTT	TRBV3-1	TRBJ1-6	-	TRBD1
CASSPAGYRDEQFF	TGTGCCAGCAGCCCGGCGGGTTATAGGGATGAGCAGTTCTTC	TRBV7-9	TRBJ2-1	-	-
CSARGQNNSPLHF	TGCAGTGCTCGTGGACAGAATAATTCACCCCTCCACTTT	TRBV20-1	TRBJ1-6	-	-
CASSPSGTEETQYF	TGTGCCAGCAGCCCCAGCGGGACAGAAGAGACCCAGTACTTC	TRBV12-3/TRBV12-4	TRBJ2-5	few	-
CASSLDPGRVNIQYF	TGTGCCAGCAGCTTAGATCCGGGCAGGGTCAACATTCAGTACTTC	TRBV11-2	TRBJ2-4	-	-
CASSNPGSSGRSDEQFF	TGTGCCAGCAGCAATCCTGGTTCTAGCGGGAGATCCGATGAGCAGTTCTTC	TRBV21-1	TRBJ2-1	few	-
CASRRGDLRADTEAFF	TGCGCCAGCAGGCGTGGGGACTTGCGGGCGGACACTGAAGCTTTCTTT	TRBV5-1	TRBJ1-1	-	-
CATSRDLDAPGELFF	TGTGCCACCAGCAGAGATCTTGATGCGCCCGGGGAGCTGTTTTTT	TRBV15	TRBJ2-2	few	-
CASSLGQVLSGNTIYF	TGTGCCAGCAGCCTGGGACAGGTCCTCTCTGGAAACACCATATATTTT	TRBV7-8	TRBJ1-3	few	TRBD1
CASSEYGLNTGELFF	TGTGCCAGCAGTGAATATGGGTTGAACACCGGGGAGCTGTTTTTT	TRBV25-1	TRBJ2-2	few	-
CASSYSGGNTEAFF	TGTGCCAGCAGTTACAGCGGTGGGAACACTGAAGCTTTCTTT	TRBV6-5	TRBJ1-1	many	-
CASSSTANYGYTF	TGTGCCAGCAGCTCGACAGCTAACTATGGCTACACCTTC	TRBV5-5	TRBJ1-2	many	-
CASTTSVYEQYF	TGTGCCAGCACGACTAGCGTCTACGAGCAGTACTTC	TRBV6-2/TRBV6-3	TRBJ2-7	-	TRBD2
CASSEGVAGGQDTQYF	TGTGCCAGCAGTGAAGGGGTAGCGGGGGGGCAAGATACGCAGTATTTT	TRBV6-1	TRBJ2-3	few	TRBD2
CASSRQGAYQPQHF	TGTGCCAGCAGTCGACAGGGGGCCTATCAGCCCCAGCATTTT	TRBV6-1	TRBJ1-5	few	TRBD1
CASSQQGSSGANVLTF	TGTGCCAGCAGCCAACAGGGTAGCTCTGGGGCCAACGTCCTGACTTTC	TRBV3-1	TRBJ2-6	-	-
CASTAGLNTGELFF	TGTGCCAGCACTGCAGGGTTGAACACCGGGGAGCTGTTTTTT	TRBV12-3/TRBV12-4	TRBJ2-2	few	-
CASISGTGRNEQYF	TGTGCCAGCATTTCCGGGACAGGGAGAAACGAGCAGTACTTC	TRBV6-2/TRBV6-3	TRBJ2-7	few	TRBD1
CASSRQGYGYTF	TGTGCCAGCAGCCGACAGGGGTATGGCTACACCTTC	TRBV6-5	TRBJ1-2	many	TRBD1
CSVGQGAEQYF	TGCAGCGTGGGCCAAGGGGCCGAGCAGTACTTC	TRBV29-1	TRBJ2-7	-	-
CASSLDGSSYQPQHF	TGCGCCAGCAGCTTGGATGGCAGCTCATATCAGCCCCAGCATTTT	TRBV5-1	TRBJ1-5	-	-
CASSLEPGAVTGELFF	TGTGCCAGCAGCTTGGAACCGGGGGCGGTCACCGGGGAGCTGTTTTTT	TRBV5-5	TRBJ2-2	-	-
CASSQEVDRYSNQPQHF	TGCGCCAGCAGCCAAGAAGTTGACAGATATAGCAATCAGCCCCAGCATTTT	TRBV4-3	TRBJ1-5	-	-
CASSLSGGYSYNEQFF	TGTGCCAGCAGTTTAAGCGGGGGGTATTCCTACAATGAGCAGTTCTTC	TRBV12-3/TRBV12-4	TRBJ2-1	many	TRBD2
CSTTPQGKGNQPQHF	TGCAGTACTACCCCCCAGGGGAAGGGCAATCAGCCCCAGCATTTT	TRBV20-1	TRBJ1-5	-	-
CSARRGPGGETQYF	TGCAGTGCTAGAAGGGGCCCCGGGGGAGAGACCCAGTACTTC	TRBV20-1	TRBJ2-5	few	-
CSARDPLAGSWEQYF	TGCAGTGCTAGAGATCCCCTAGCGGGGTCTTGGGAGCAGTACTTC	TRBV20-1	TRBJ2-7	few	TRBD2
CASRATSYNEQFF	TGTGCCAGCAGGGCGACTAGTTACAATGAGCAGTTCTTC	TRBV7-2	TRBJ2-1	-	-
CASSEANEQYF	TGTGCCAGCAGTGAAGCTAACGAGCAGTACTTC	TRBV2	TRBJ2-7	few	-
CATSEAIGQGYGYTF	TGTGCCACCAGCGAAGCCATAGGACAGGGGTATGGCTACACCTTC	TRBV15	TRBJ1-2	-	TRBD1
CASSPYPSYEQYF	TGTGCCAGCAGCCCTTACCCCTCCTACGAGCAGTACTTC	TRBV7-6	TRBJ2-7	few	-
CSALSGLITYEQYF	TGCAGTGCTTTATCCGGGCTTATAACCTACGAGCAGTACTTC	TRBV20-1	TRBJ2-7	many	-
CASSDDRTGEQFF	TGTGCCAGCAGCGACGACAGGACCGGTGAGCAGTTCTTC	TRBV11-2	TRBJ2-1	-	-
CASSKPGQGAYEQYF	TGTGCCAGCAGTAAACCGGGACAGGGGGCCTACGAGCAGTACTTC	TRBV28	TRBJ2-7	-	TRBD1
CASSFRADSGGYTF	TGTGCCAGCAGTTTTCGAGCAGACTCCGGAGGCTACACCTTC	TRBV28	TRBJ1-2	-	-
CASATTGGNEKLFF	TGTGCCAGTGCCACTACCGGGGGAAATGAAAAACTGTTTTTT	TRBV19	TRBJ1-4	few	-
CSARATGLATTEQYF	TGCAGTGCTAGAGCTACGGGACTAGCAACTACCGAGCAGTACTTC	TRBV20-1	TRBJ2-7	-	TRBD2